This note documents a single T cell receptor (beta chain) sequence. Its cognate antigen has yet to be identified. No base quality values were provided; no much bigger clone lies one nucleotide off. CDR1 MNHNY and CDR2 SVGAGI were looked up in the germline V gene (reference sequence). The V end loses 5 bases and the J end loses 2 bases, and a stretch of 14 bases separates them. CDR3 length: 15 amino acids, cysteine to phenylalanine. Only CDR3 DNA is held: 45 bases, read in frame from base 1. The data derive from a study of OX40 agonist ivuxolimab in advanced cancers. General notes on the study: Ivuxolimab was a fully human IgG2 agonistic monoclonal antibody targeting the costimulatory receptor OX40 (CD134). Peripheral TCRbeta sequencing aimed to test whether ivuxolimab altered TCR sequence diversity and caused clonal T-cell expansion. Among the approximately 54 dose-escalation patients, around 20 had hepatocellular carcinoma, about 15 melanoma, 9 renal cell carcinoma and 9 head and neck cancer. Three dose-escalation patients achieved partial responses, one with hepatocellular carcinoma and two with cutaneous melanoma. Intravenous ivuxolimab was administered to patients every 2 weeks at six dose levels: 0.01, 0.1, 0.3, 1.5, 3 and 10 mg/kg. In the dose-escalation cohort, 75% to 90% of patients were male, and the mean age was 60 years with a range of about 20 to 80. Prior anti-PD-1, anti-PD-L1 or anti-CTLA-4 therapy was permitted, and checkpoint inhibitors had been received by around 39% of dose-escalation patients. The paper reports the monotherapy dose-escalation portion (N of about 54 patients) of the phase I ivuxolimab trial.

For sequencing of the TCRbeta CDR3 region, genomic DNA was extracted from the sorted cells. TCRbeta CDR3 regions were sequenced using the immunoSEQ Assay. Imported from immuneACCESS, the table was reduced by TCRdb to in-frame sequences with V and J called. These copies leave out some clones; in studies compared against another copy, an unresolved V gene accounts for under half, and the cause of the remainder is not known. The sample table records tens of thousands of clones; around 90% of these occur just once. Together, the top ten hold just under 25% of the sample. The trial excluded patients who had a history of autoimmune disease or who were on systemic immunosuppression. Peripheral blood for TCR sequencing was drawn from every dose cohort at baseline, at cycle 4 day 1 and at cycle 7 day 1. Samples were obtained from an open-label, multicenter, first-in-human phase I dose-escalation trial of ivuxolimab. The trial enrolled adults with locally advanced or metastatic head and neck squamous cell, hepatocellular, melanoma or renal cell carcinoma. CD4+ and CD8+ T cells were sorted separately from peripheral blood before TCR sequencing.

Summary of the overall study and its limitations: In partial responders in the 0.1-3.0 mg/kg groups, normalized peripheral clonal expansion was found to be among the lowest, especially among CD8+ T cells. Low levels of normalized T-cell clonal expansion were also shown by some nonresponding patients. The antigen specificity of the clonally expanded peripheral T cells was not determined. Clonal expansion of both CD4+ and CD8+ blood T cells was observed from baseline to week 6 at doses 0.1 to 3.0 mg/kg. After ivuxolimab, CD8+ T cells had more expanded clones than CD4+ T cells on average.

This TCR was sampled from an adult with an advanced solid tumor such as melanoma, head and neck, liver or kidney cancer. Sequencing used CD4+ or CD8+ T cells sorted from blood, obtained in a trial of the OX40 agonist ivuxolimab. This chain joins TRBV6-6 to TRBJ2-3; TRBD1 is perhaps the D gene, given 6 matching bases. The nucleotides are TGTGCCAGCAGTCTCCGGGACATGTACACAGATACGCAGTATTTT. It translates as CASSLRDMYTDTQYF.